This TCR beta chain appears in the sequencing data of a study of blood T cell dynamics during melanoma immunotherapy (dated by TCRdb to between 2020 and 2021). Describing the broader study: Patients had metastatic melanoma and received first-line pembrolizumab or nivolumab plus ipilimumab as standard of care in the United Kingdom. To identify early correlates of response, the study profiled peripheral T cell receptor repertoires in patients with metastatic melanoma before and after one cycle of checkpoint inhibitor therapy. A training cohort was formed from consecutive patients, and a further independent group of patients from the same centre was pooled into an external validation set.

Every bulk PBMC sample was loaded with the same fixed amount of 350 to 450 ng of DNA. TCR beta CDR3 sequences were amplified from genomic DNA with the immunoSEQ TCRb Assay kit following manufacturer instructions. The KAPA Library Quantification Kit for Illumina platforms was used to quantify the pooled libraries by qPCR. Pooled libraries were clustered at 0.6-1.1 pM and sequenced on an Illumina NextSeq 500. Per the source publication's procedure: TCR data were analyzed using immunoSEQ ANALYZER and the R LymphoSeq package. A rearrangement efficiency score was calculated as productive divided by the sum of productive and non-productive CDR3 sequences. Clonality was measured with the Gini coefficient and diversity with the Renyi index at alpha=1, and both measures were compared pairwise between timepoints within each patient. In LymphoSeq, clonal relatedness was computed using an edit distance of 3, and repertoire similarity was computed using the Bhattacharyya coefficient. Linear discriminant analysis on week-3 changes in clonality and diversity was built with the R MASS and caret packages to classify response. Held by TCRdb, this immuneACCESS table contains in-frame sequences only and omits some clones. Under half of the omission traces to an unresolved V gene where checked; the cause of the rest is unknown. The V and J calls and clone size were taken over from that table, and D and trimming were inferred from the DNA. This sample lists about 8,000 clones; roughly four fifths were detected once. Roughly 15% of the sample rests with the top ten.

Comment on this clone: Which antigen it targets is not known. No much larger clonotype is one base removed from it; base qualities were not supplied.

Findings and caveats that apply to the study as a whole: The study was unable to establish whether the T cell clones driving the repertoire changes were melanoma-specific or instead reflected general immune activation. The relatively small sample size was recognized as a factor that could limit how well the results generalize. A bifurcated reorganization of the PBMC repertoire at W3, with increased clonality or increased diversity, was observed in patients who later achieved disease control, unlike in progressors.

This specimen's time point label, per the study, means: week 3, after first cycle of checkpoint inhibitor. Blood samples were collected before treatment (T0) and at week 3 (W3), after the first cycle of checkpoint blockade. Except for two patients with rapid clinical progression, response was assessed 12 weeks after the first infusion by RECIST 1.1; disease control meant complete response, partial response or stable disease. Patients were not eligible if they had prior systemic cancer treatment, concomitant immunosuppressant therapy or synchronous other active malignancies. Both bulk PBMC and plasma cell-free DNA were sequenced for TCR beta so that circulating cells and T cell turnover could be tracked. PBMC were isolated from blood with Lymphoprep and SepMate tubes, followed by red cell lysis. QIAamp DNA Blood Mini kits were used to extract DNA from PBMC and from sorted T cell subsets. The CDR3 contains 14 residues, cysteine and phenylalanine counted. Left in the record is the CDR3 DNA by itself, 42 bases read in frame from the first base. For this chain, trimming is 7 bases at the V end and 5 bases at the J end, and the number of junction bases without a gene match is 8. The CDR1 and CDR2 encoded by the germline V gene are SGHDT and YYEEEE.

This clonotype originated in a human donor with melanoma. The source material was blood, sampled from a patient treated with checkpoint blockade. The chain joins TRBV5-6 to TRBJ2-3, and 9 junctional nucleotides match TRBD1. Here the CDR3 is given as CASHRTGDEDTQYF. The DNA sequence is as follows: TGTGCCAGCCACAGGACAGGGGATGAAGATACGCAGTATTTT.